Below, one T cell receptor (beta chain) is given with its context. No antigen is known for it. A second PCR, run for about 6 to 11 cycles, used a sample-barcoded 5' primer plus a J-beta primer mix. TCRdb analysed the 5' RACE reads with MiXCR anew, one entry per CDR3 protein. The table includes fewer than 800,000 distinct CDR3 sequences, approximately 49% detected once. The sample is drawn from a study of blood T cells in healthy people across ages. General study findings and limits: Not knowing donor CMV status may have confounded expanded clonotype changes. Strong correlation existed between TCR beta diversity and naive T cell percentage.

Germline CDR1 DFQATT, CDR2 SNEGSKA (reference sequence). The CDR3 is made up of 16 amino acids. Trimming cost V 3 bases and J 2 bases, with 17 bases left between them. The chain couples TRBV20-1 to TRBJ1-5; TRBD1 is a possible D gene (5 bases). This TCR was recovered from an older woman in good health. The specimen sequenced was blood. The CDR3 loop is CSASGAMAVGNQPQHF. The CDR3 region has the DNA TGCAGTGCTAGTGGGGCCATGGCTGTGGGCAATCAGCCCCAGCATTTT.